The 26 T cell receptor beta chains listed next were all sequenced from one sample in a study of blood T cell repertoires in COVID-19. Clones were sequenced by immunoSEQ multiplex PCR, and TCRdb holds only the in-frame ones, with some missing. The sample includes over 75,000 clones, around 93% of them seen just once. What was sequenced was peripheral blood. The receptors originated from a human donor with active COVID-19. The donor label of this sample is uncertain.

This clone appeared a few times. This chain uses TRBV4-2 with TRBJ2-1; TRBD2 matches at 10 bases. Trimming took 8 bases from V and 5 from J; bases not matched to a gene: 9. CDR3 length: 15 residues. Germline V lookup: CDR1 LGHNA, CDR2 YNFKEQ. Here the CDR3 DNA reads TGTGCCAGCGTACGATTAGCGGGGGGAAACAATGAGCAGTTCTTC. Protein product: CASVRLAGGNNEQFF.

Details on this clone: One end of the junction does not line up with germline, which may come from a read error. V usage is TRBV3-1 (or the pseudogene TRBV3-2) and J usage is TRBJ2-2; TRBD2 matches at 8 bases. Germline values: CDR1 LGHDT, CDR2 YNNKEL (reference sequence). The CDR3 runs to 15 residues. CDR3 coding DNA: TGTGCCAGCACCCAAAGCGGGGGCAACACCGGGGAGCTGTTTTTT. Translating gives CASTQSGGNTGELFF.

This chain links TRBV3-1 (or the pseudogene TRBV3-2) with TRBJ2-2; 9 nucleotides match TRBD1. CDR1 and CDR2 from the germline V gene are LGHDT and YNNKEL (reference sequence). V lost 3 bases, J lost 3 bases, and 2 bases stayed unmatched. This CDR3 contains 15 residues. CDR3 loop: CASSHRTGDTGELFF. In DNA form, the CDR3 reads TGTGCCAGCAGCCACCGGACAGGGGACACCGGGGAGCTGTTTTTT.

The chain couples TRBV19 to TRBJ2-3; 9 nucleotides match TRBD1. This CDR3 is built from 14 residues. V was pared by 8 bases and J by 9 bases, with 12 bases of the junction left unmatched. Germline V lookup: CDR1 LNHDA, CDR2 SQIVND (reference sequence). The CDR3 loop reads CASGRDREQRTQYF. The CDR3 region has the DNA TGTGCCAGTGGCCGGGACAGGGAGCAACGGACGCAGTATTTT. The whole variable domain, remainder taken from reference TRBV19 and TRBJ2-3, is DGGITQSPKYLFRKEGQNVTLSCEQNLNHDAMYWYRQDPGQGLRLIYYSQIVNDFQKGDIAEGYSVSREKKESFPLTVTSAQKNPTAFYLCASGRDREQRTQYFGPGTRLTVL.

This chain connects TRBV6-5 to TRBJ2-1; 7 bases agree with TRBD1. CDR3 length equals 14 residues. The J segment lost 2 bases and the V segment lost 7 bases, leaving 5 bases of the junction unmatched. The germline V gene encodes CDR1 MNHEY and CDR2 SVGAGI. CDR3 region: CASTEGGAYNEQFF. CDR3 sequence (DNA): TGTGCCAGCACCGAAGGGGGCGCCTACAATGAGCAGTTCTTC.

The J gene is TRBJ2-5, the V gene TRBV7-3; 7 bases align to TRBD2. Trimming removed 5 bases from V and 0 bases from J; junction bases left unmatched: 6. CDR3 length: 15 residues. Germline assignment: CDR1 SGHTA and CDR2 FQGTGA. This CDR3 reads CASSLNGGYQETQYF. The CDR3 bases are TGTGCCAGCAGCCTGAACGGGGGGTACCAAGAGACCCAGTACTTC.

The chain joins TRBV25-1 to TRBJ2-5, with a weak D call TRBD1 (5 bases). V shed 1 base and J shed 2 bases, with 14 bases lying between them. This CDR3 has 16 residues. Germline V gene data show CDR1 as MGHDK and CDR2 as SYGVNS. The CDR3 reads CASSESIRASQETQYF. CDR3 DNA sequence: TGTGCCAGCAGTGAATCGATCAGGGCCAGTCAAGAGACCCAGTACTTC.

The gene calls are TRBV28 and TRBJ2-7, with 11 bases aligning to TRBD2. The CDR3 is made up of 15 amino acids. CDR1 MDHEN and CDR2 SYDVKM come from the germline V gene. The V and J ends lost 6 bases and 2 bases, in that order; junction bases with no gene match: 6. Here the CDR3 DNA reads TGTGCCAGCAGCCCTGGGACTAGCGGTACCTACGAGCAGTACTTC. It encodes CASSPGTSGTYEQYF.

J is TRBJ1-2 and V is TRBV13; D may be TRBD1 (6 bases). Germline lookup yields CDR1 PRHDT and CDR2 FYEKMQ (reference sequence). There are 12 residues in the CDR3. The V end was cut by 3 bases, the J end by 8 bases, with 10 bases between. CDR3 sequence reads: CASSLGGQGYTF. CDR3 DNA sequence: TGTGCCAGCAGCTTGGGGGGGCAAGGCTACACCTTC.

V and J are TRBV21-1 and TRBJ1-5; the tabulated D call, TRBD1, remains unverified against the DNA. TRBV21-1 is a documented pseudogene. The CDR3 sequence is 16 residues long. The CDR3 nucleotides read TGTGCCAGCATCACTCGGACAGGGAGGGGTCTACAGCCCCAGCATTTT. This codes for CASITRTGRGLQPQHF.

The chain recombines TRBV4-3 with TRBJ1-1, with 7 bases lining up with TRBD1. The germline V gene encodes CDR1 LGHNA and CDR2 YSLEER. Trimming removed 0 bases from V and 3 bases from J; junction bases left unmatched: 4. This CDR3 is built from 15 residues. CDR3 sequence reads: CASSQDYQGDTEAFF. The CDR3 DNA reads TGCGCCAGCAGCCAAGATTATCAGGGGGACACTGAAGCTTTCTTT.

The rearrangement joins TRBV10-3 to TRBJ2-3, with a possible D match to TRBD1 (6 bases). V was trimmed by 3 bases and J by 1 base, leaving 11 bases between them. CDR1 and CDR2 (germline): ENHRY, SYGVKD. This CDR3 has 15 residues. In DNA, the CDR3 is TGTGCCATCAGTGAAACAGGGAGTCGCACAGATACGCAGTATTTT. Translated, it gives CAISETGSRTDTQYF.

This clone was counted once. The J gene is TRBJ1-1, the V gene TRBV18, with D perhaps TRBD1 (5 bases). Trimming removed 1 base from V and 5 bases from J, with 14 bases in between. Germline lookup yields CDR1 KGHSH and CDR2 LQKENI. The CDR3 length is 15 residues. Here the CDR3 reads CASSPLTPGNTEAFF. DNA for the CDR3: TGTGCCAGCTCACCACTCACCCCAGGGAATACTGAAGCTTTCTTT.

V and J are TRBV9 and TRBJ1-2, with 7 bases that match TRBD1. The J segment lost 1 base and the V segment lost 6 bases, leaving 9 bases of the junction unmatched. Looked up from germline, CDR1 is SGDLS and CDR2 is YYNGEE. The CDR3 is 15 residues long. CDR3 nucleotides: TGTGCCAGCACCCCCACCGGGACAGTTAACTATGGCTACACCTTC. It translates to CASTPTGTVNYGYTF. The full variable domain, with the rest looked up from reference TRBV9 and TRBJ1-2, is DSGVTQTPKHLITATGQRVTLRCSPRSGDLSVYWYQQSLDQGLQFLIQYYNGEERAKGNILERFSAQQFPDLHSELNLSSLELGDSALYFCASTPTGTVNYGYTFGSGTRLTVV.

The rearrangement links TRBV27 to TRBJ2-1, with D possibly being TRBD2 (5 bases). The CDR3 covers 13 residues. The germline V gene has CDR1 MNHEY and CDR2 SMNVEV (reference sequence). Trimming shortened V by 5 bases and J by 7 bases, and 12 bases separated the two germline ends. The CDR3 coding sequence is TGTGCCAGCAGTCCGACTATTTCTAATGAGCAGTTCTTC. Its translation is CASSPTISNEQFF.

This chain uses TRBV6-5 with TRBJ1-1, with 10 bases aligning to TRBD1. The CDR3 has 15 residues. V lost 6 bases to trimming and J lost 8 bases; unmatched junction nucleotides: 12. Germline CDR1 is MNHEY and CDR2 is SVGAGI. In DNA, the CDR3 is TGTGCCAGCAGACGGGACAGGGGTCTATCCGAAGAAGCTTTCTTT. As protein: CASRRDRGLSEEAFF.

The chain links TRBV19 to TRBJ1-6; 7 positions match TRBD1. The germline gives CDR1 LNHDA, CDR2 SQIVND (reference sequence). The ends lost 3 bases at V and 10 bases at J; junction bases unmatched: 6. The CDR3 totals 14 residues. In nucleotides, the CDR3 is TGTGCCAGTAGTATCCAGGGGGAGGAATCACCCCTCCACTTT. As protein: CASSIQGEESPLHF.

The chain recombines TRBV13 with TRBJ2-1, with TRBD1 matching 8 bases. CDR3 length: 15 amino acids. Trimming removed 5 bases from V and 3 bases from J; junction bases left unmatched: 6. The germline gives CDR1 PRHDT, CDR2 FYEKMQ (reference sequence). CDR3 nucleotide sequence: TGTGCCAGCAGCCAGACCGGGACAGGCTACAATGAGCAGTTCTTC. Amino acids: CASSQTGTGYNEQFF.

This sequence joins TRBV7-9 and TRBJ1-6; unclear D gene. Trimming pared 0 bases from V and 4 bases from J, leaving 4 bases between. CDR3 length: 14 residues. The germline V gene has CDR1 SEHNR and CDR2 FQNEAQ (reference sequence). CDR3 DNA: TGTGCCAGCAGCTTAGCCCAGTATAATTCACCCCTCCACTTT. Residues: CASSLAQYNSPLHF.

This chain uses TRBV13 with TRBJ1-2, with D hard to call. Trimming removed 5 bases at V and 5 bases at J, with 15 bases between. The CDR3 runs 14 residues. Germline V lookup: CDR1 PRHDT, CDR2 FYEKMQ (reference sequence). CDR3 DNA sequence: TGTGCCAGCAGCATCGGCGGGTTTATGTATGGCTACACCTTC. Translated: CASSIGGFMYGYTF.

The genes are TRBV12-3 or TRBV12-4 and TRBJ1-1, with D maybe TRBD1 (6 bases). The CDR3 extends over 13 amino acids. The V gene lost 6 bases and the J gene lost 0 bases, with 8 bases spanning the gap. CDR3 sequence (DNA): TGTGCCAGCAGGGACAGCATGAACACTGAAGCTTTCTTT. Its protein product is CASRDSMNTEAFF.

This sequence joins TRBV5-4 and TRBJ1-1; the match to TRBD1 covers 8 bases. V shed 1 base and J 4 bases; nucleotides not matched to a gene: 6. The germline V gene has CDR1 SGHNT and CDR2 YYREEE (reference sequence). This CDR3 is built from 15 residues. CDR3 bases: TGTGCCAGCAGCTTGCCGGACAGGGTGGGCACTGAAGCTTTCTTT. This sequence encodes CASSLPDRVGTEAFF.

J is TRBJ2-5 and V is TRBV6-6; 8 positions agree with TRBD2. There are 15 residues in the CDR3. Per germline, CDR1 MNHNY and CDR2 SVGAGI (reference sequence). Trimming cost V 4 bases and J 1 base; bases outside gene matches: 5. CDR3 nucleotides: TGTGCCAGCAGTTCCACTAGCGGAACCCAAGAGACCCAGTACTTC. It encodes CASSSTSGTQETQYF.

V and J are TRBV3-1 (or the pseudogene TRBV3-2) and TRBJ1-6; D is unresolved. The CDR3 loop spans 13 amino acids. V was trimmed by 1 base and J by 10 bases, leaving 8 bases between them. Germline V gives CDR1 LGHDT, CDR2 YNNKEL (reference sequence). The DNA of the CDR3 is TGTGCCAGCAGCCAAGTCGAAGAGTCACCCCTCCACTTT. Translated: CASSQVEESPLHF.

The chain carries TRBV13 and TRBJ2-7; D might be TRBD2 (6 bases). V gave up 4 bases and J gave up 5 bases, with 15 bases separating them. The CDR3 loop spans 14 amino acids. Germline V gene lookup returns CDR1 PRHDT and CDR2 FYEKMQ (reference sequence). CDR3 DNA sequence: TGTGCCAGCAGCTCGGACGTTCGGAGGGACGAGCAGTACTTC. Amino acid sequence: CASSSDVRRDEQYF.

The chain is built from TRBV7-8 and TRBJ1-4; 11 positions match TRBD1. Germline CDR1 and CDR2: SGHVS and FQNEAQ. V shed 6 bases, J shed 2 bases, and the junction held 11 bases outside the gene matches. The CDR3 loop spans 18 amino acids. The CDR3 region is CASSTDRGREVTNEKLFF. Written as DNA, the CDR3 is TGTGCCAGCAGTACGGACAGGGGGCGCGAAGTGACTAATGAAAAACTGTTTTTT. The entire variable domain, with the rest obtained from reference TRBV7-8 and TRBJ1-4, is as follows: GAGVSQSPRYKVAKRGQDVALRCDPISGHVSLFWYQQALGQGPEFLTYFQNEAQLDKSGLPSDRFFAERPEGSVSTLKIQRTQQEDSAVYLCASSTDRGREVTNEKLFFGSGTQLSVL.